This record concerns one T cell receptor (beta chain) sequence. This sample is part of a study of blood T cell repertoires in COVID-19. About the research overall: The cDNA or gDNA used as material had been derived from T cells, B-cell-depleted T cells, or PBMCs.

CDR3 length equals 13 residues. Trimming pared 7 bases from V and 4 bases from J, leaving 14 bases between. The protocol was immunoSEQ multiplex PCR, while the TCRdb copy is restricted to in-frame clones and leaves out a portion. The repertoire holds fewer than 300,000 clones, with around nine tenths as singletons. The chain links TRBV5-7 to TRBJ1-1; D possibly corresponds to TRBD1 (6 bases). TRBV5-7 falls under the ORF class, with uncertain function. The sample comprised peripheral blood. The TCR was taken from a man aged 30 to 39 with acute or convalescent COVID-19. CDR3 amino acids: CASFHRVGTEAFF. The DNA of the CDR3 is TGTGCCAGCTTCCACAGGGTTGGCACTGAAGCTTTCTTT.